The clone carrying this T cell receptor beta chain was found many times. What it recognizes is unknown. From roughly 390 ng of RNA, a library with molecular barcoded alpha/delta and beta/gamma adaptors was made. Each CDR3 protein gets one entry after TCRdb re-called the reads with MiXCR. The sample lists around 50,000 distinct CDR3 sequences; roughly 12% were seen once. The CDR3 has 12 residues. With 6 bases removed from V and 6 bases from J, the gap between germline ends came to 8 bases. In germline, CDR1 is KGHSH, CDR2 LQKENI. This entry comes from a study of read filtering for tumor transcriptome and immune sequencing. Study overall: DNase treatment preceded whole-transcriptome library preparation. Per sample, TCR-region reads ranged about 3.5 to 11 million by IR-seq, roughly 85 to 1273 by RNA-seq. Study-wide results and limits: Single-read clonotypes: about 81.9% of IR-seq clonotypes (roughly 3.2% of reads), roughly 70% of RNA-seq clonotypes (around 48% of reads).

This chain uses TRBV18 with TRBJ2-2; no definite D call. Specimen: a population of CD138-negative cells sorted from bone marrow. The clonotype was recovered from a donor older than 35 with multiple myeloma. As DNA, the CDR3 is TGTGCCAGCTCCCGTACCCCCGGGGAGCTGTTTTTT. Translating gives CASSRTPGELFF.